This passage covers 3 T cell receptor beta chains from one sample sequenced in a study of human T cells and chemical hapten exposure. Time point specified: patch test 1, 2 weeks after DPC sensitization. The treatment: therapeutic diphenylcyclopropenone sensitization with weekly scalp DPC. TCRdb processed the RACE reads anew with MiXCR; each CDR3 protein has one entry. The sample gives some 94,000 distinct CDR3 sequences, 9.5% to 15% of which show up once; 2.1% is in the top ten. The sample was whole blood, taken in connection with sensitization to the hapten diphenylcyclopropenone (DPC). These receptors were collected from a woman aged 40 to 55 with alopecia areata. Some clones in this sample may be carry-over from other donors' samples.

CDR3 DNA sequence: TGTGCCAGTGGCGGCGGTCCCTTATATGGCTACACCTTC. Its translation: CASGGGPLYGYTF. The gene calls are TRBV6-5 and TRBJ1-2; D unclear. From germline, CDR1 is MNHEY and CDR2 SVGAGI. V shed 9 bases and J shed 5 bases, with 16 bases lying between them. This CDR3 is 13 amino acids long.

This clonotype was counted a few times. This chain connects TRBV27 to TRBJ2-2, with 8 nucleotides matching TRBD1. The ends lost 5 bases at V and 3 bases at J; junction bases unmatched: 11. CDR1 and CDR2 (germline): MNHEY, SMNVEV (reference sequence). The CDR3 covers 17 residues. CDR3 sequence: CASSPPRTGSHTGELFF. CDR3 DNA: TGTGCCAGCAGTCCCCCCCGGACAGGGTCTCACACCGGGGAGCTGTTTTTT.

The chain recombines TRBV11-2 with TRBJ1-2; D is unclear. V was clipped by 0 bases and J by 6 bases, with 11 bases between them. This CDR3 is 14 amino acids long. Germline CDR1 is SGHAT and CDR2 is FQNNGV. The CDR3 nucleotides read TGTGCCAGCAGCTTAGATCGGGCGGGAGATGGCTACACCTTC. Translated: CASSLDRAGDGYTF.